The source of this T cell receptor (beta chain) is a study of spatial heterogeneity in lung cancer. For the study at large: Beta-chain sequences consistently outnumbered alpha-chain sequences in detection. The study observed each unique TCR and UMI combination more than ten times on average in raw reads.

This clonotype was counted only a few times. What it binds is not known. Study-wide results and caveats: Ubiquitous expanded tumor TCRs were observed in blood more at resection than follow-up.

Each CDR3 protein gets one entry after TCRdb re-called the 5' RACE reads with MiXCR. The data contain 40,000 to 55,000 distinct CDR3 sequences, around 13% of them seen just once; the ten biggest clones take up around three fifths. Time point here: sample taken at primary tumor resection. Whole RNA came from tumor, nontumor lung or frozen PBMC and was sequenced without being sorted. The sample consisted of PBMCs, taken at surgery. This clonotype originated in a male donor with early-stage non-small cell lung cancer.

Written as DNA, the CDR3 is TGCAGCGTTCGCAAGGGGGCCGTGAACACCGGGGAGCTGTTTTTT. This encodes CSVRKGAVNTGELFF. This chain uses TRBV29-1 with TRBJ2-2; 7 bases match TRBD1. The CDR3 runs to 15 residues. From germline, CDR1 is SQVTM and CDR2 ANQGSEA. V trimming: 5 bases; J trimming: 1 base; junction bases outside the gene matches: 7.